Listed below are T cell receptor beta chains from one sample, sequenced in a study of blood T cells in healthy people across ages. One entry per CDR3 protein, called by TCRdb with MiXCR from the 5' RACE reads. The table includes approximately 770,000 distinct CDR3 sequences, roughly 50% detected once. The sequenced sample was blood. The receptors shown here come from a young man in good health. Each CDR3 is given with its conserved first and last residue. D genes are given only for firm matches. Part of the rows lack a size; the others show once, few, many or a class for expanded clones.

size	V	J	D	CDR3	DNA
.	TRBV5-1	TRBJ1-2	.	CASSPGAIYGYTF	TGCGCCAGCAGTCCGGGTGCAATCTATGGCTACACCTTC
.	TRBV7-9	TRBJ2-5	TRBD1	CASAPDRVGETQYF	TGTGCCAGCGCTCCCGACAGGGTCGGGGAGACCCAGTACTTC
.	TRBV12-3/TRBV12-4	TRBJ2-5	.	CASSLGREKTQYF	TGTGCCAGCAGTTTGGGTCGAGAGAAGACCCAGTACTTC
.	TRBV3-1	TRBJ2-7	.	CASSQNREYEQYF	TGTGCCAGCAGCCAAAATCGGGAATACGAGCAGTACTTC
.	TRBV6-5	TRBJ1-2	.	CASSPRDLGIYGYTF	TGTGCCAGCAGCCCTCGGGACCTCGGAATTTATGGCTACACCTTC
.	TRBV15	TRBJ2-3	TRBD2	CATGLAGATDTQYF	TGTGCTACCGGACTAGCGGGAGCAACAGATACGCAGTATTTT
.	TRBV20-1	TRBJ2-3	.	CSATLARGRTDTQYF	TGCAGTGCTACCCTAGCGAGAGGACGCACAGATACGCAGTATTTT
.	TRBV29-1	TRBJ1-1	.	CSGRTSDTEAFF	TGCAGCGGGCGGACATCTGACACTGAAGCTTTCTTT
once	TRBV24-1	TRBJ1-5	TRBD1	CATSDDTTGENQPQHF	TGTGCCACCAGTGACGATACGACAGGGGAGAATCAGCCCCAGCATTTT
.	TRBV7-9	TRBJ1-1	.	CASSYDRNAEAFF	TGTGCCAGCAGCTACGACAGGAACGCTGAAGCTTTCTTT
.	TRBV29-1	TRBJ2-7	.	CSVGTGWTSINYEQYF	TGCAGCGTTGGGACAGGGTGGACTAGCATCAACTACGAGCAGTACTTC